These 9 T cell receptor beta chains were all obtained from the same sample, sequenced in a study of blood T cells in healthy people across ages. A second PCR, run for roughly 7 to 12 cycles, used a sample-barcoded 5' primer plus a J-beta primer mix. TCRdb used MiXCR to reprocess the 5' RACE reads, holding one entry per CDR3 protein. In the table there are over 1,500,000 distinct CDR3 sequences, just under 50% of which are singletons. The sample comprised blood. All receptors come from a woman aged 40 to 50 in good health.

The chain couples TRBV6-5 to TRBJ2-5, with unresolved D. Looked up from germline, CDR1 is MNHEY and CDR2 is SVGAGI. The CDR3 is made up of 16 amino acids. Trimming took 3 bases from V and 2 from J, leaving 16 bases between them. CDR3: CASSYTPGVVQETQYF. The DNA of the CDR3 is TGTGCCAGCAGTTATACCCCAGGCGTAGTTCAAGAGACCCAGTACTTC.

As DNA, the CDR3 is TGTGCCAGCAGTCCGTTTTTGGGTTACGAGCAGTACTTC. Protein: CASSPFLGYEQYF. The chain carries TRBV6-2 or TRBV6-3 and TRBJ2-7, with D unclear. Deletions cut 5 bases from V and 4 bases from J, with 12 bases between. CDR3 length equals 13 residues. Germline CDR1 MNHEY, CDR2 SVGEGT.

This clonotype appeared a few times. The genes are TRBV6-1 and TRBJ2-5; 7 bases are shared with TRBD1. This CDR3 region has 16 residues. J lost 1 base, V lost 7 bases, and 12 bases had no gene match. Germline V gene data show CDR1 as MNHNS and CDR2 as SASEGT. CDR3 in amino acids: CASTDSGPGGQETQYF. CDR3 DNA: TGTGCCAGCACCGACTCCGGCCCAGGGGGCCAAGAGACCCAGTACTTC.

This clonotype turned up a few times. V is TRBV12-3 or TRBV12-4 and J is TRBJ1-5; maybe TRBD1 (5 bases). Deletions cut 3 bases from V and 4 bases from J, with 13 bases between. The CDR3 is 15 amino acids. CDR3 amino acids: CASSFVGKGNQPQHF. The DNA for the CDR3 is TGTGCCAGCAGTTTTGTGGGAAAGGGGAATCAGCCCCAGCATTTT.

This clonotype was seen a handful of times. The chain has TRBV20-1 and TRBJ2-1; TRBD1 might be the D (6 bases). Germline CDR1 and CDR2: DFQATT and SNEGSKA (reference sequence). This CDR3 spans 12 amino acids. V lost 4 bases and J 10 bases, leaving 14 bases between the germline ends. Here the CDR3 reads CSAIPGVGEQFF. CDR3 DNA sequence: TGCAGTGCTATTCCAGGGGTAGGCGAGCAGTTCTTC.

A word on this clonotype: The junction shows a germline mismatch at one end, possibly a read error. The CDR3 nucleotides are TGTGCCAGCAGTTACTCCCGGTTAAGCTCCTACGCGCAGTACTTC. It is translated as CASSYSRLSSYAQYF. The J gene is TRBJ2-7, the V gene TRBV6-2 or TRBV6-3; no definite D call. The length of the CDR3 is 15 residues. Germline CDR1 MNHEY, CDR2 SVGEGT.

This clonotype occurred once. The rearrangement links TRBV7-8 to TRBJ2-1; 12 nucleotides line up with TRBD1. CDR1 SGHVS and CDR2 FQNEAQ come from the germline V gene. The CDR3 contains 16 residues. With 4 bases clipped from V and 8 bases from J, the junction kept 9 bases outside the gene matches. CDR3 sequence (DNA): TGTGCCAGCAGCTATGGAACCGGGACAGGGGGCGATGAGCAGTTCTTC. Translation: CASSYGTGTGGDEQFF.

This clonotype was seen just once. This chain uses TRBV5-6 with TRBJ1-4, with 7 bases fitting TRBD1. The CDR3 length is 14 residues. V shed 4 bases, J shed 5 bases, and the junction held 5 bases outside the gene matches. CDR1 is SGHDT, CDR2 YYEEEE, per germline. CDR3 amino acids: CASSAAQGNEKLFF. CDR3 in DNA: TGTGCCAGCAGCGCAGCACAGGGGAATGAAAAACTGTTTTTT.

The gene calls are TRBV7-2 and TRBJ2-3; no reliable D call. The germline gives CDR1 SGHTA, CDR2 FQGNSA. CDR3 length equals 15 residues. V gave up 7 bases and J gave up 6 bases, with 20 bases separating them. CDR3 region: CASKDGRARHDTQYF. The CDR3, as DNA: TGTGCCAGCAAAGACGGACGAGCTCGTCACGATACGCAGTATTTT.